What follows are 3 T cell receptor beta chains derived from one specimen sequenced in a study of blood T cell repertoires in COVID-19. Clones were read by immunoSEQ multiplex PCR, and TCRdb kept only the in-frame ones, dropping some. There are about 200,000 clones in the sample; approximately 85% occur only once, and about 5.6% lies in the top ten. Sequences were obtained from PBMCs or T cells enriched from blood (not recorded which). These receptors all come from a man aged 40-50 years with acute COVID-19.

The CDR3 loop reads CATSRVRDSFYEQYF. In nucleotides, the CDR3 is TGTGCCACCAGCAGAGTGAGGGACAGTTTCTACGAGCAGTACTTC. The chain has TRBV15 and TRBJ2-7; TRBD1 aligns across 7 bases. V lost 1 base and J lost 3; bases outside the gene matches: 6. The CDR3 runs 15 residues. Germline CDR1 and CDR2: LNHNV and YYDKDF (reference sequence).

The chain uses TRBV9 and TRBJ2-2; D is ambiguous. CDR1 and CDR2 (germline): SGDLS, YYNGEE. V dropped 0 bases and J dropped 4 bases, with 7 bases sitting between them. The CDR3 has 14 amino acids. CDR3 amino acids: CASSVGVITGELFF. The CDR3, as DNA: TGTGCCAGCAGCGTAGGAGTTATCACCGGGGAGCTGTTTTTT.

This clone was found once. V usage is TRBV7-3 and J usage is TRBJ2-3; D not certain. Trimming took off 0 bases at V and 0 bases at J, with 7 bases between the two ends. Germline V lookup: CDR1 SGHTA, CDR2 FQGTGA. The CDR3 spans 15 residues. The CDR3 DNA reads TGTGCCAGCAGCTTAACCTCAACTAGCACAGATACGCAGTATTTT. Translation gives CASSLTSTSTDTQYF. The full variable domain, with the rest looked up from reference TRBV7-3 and TRBJ2-3, is GAGVSQTPSNKVTEKGKYVELRCDPISGHTALYWYRQSLGQGPEFLIYFQGTGAADDSGLPNDRFFAVRPEGSVSTLKIQRTERGDSAVYLCASSLTSTSTDTQYFGPGTRLTVL.